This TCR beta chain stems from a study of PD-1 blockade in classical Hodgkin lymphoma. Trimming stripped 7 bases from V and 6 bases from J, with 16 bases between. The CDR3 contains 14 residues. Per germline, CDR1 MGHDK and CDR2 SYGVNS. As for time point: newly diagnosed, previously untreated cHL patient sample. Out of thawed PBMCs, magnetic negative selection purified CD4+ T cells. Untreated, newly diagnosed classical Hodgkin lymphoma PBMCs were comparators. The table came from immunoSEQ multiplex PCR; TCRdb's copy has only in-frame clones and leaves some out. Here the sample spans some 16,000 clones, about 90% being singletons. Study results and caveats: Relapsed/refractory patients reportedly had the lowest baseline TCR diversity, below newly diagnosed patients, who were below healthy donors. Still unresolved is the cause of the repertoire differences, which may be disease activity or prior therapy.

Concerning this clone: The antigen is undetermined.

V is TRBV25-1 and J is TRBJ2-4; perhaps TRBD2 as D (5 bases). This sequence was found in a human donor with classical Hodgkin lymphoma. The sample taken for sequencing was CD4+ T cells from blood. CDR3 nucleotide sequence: TGTGCCAGCACCTCGGGAACAGCGACAAACATTCAGTACTTC. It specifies CASTSGTATNIQYF.